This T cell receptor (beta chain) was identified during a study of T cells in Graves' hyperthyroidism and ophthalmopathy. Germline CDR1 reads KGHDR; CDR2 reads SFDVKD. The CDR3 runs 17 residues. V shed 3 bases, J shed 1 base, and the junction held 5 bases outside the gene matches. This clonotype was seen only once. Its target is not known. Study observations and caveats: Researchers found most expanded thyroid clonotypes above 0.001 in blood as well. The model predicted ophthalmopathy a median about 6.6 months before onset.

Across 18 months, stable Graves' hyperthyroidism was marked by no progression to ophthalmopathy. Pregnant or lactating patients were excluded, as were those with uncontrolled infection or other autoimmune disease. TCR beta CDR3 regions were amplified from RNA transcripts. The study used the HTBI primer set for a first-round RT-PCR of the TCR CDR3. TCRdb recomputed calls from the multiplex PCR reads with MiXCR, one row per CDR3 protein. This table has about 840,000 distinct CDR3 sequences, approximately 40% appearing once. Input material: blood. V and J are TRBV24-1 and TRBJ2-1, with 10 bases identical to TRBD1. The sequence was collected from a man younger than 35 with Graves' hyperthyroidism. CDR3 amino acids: CATSDHRQGASYNEQFF. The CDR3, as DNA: TGTGCCACCAGTGATCATCGACAGGGGGCATCCTACAATGAGCAGTTCTTC.